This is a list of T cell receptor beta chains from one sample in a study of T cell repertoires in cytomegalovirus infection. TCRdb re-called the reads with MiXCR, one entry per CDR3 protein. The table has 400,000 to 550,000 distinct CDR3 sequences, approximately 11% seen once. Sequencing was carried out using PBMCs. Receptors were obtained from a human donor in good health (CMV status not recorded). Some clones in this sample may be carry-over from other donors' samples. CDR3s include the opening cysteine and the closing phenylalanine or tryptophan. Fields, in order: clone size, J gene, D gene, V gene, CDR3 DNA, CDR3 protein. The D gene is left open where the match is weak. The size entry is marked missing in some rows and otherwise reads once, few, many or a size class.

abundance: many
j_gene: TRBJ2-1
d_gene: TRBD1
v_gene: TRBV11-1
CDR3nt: TGTGCCAGCAGCTTAAGGGGGCCCTCCTACAATGAGCAGTTCTTC
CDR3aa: CASSLRGPSYNEQFF

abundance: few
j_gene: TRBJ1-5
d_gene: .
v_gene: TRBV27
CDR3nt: TGTGCCAGCAGTTTGAAGGCCGCTGATCAGCCCCAGCATTTT
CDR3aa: CASSLKAADQPQHF

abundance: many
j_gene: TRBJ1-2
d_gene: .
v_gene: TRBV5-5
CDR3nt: TGTGCCAGCAGCTTCGATTATGCGGGAGGCTACACCTTC
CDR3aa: CASSFDYAGGYTF

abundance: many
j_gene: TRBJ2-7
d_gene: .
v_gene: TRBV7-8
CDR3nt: TGTGCCAGCAGCTTGGCGGTGACCTACGAGCAGTACTTC
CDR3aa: CASSLAVTYEQYF

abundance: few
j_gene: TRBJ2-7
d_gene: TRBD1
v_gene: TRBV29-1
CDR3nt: TGCAGCGTTGGCGGGACAGGGGGCTACGAGCAGTACTTC
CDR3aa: CSVGGTGGYEQYF

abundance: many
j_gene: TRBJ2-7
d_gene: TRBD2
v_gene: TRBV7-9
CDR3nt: TGTGCCAGCAGCCCGACTAGCGTGCACGAGCAGTACTTC
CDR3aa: CASSPTSVHEQYF

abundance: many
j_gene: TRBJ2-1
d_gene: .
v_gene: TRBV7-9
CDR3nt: TGTGCCAGCCCGCGACTAGATGAGCAGTTCTTC
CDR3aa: CASPRLDEQFF

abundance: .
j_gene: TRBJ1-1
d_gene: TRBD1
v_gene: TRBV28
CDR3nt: TGTGCCAGCAGTTTAGAAGGGGCAGGGGGCACTGAAGCTTTCTTT
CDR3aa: CASSLEGAGGTEAFF

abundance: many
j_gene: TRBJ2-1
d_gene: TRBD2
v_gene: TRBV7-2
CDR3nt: TGTGCCAGCAGCTTAGTTTCTCGAGCGGGGGGGTATGAGCAGTTCTTC
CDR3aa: CASSLVSRAGGYEQFF

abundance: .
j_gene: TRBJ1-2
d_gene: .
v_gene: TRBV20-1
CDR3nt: TGCAGTGCTAGAGAATCAGTGAACTATGGCTACACCTTC
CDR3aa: CSARESVNYGYTF

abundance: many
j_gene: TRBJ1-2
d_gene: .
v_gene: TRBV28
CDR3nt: TGTGCCAGCAGTTTGAAGGGAGGGAACTATGGCTACACCTTC
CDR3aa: CASSLKGGNYGYTF

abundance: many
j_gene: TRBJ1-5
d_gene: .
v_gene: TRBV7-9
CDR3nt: TGTGCCAGCAGCTTAGTTACAACGGAGTATAGCAATCAGCCCCAGCATTTT
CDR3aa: CASSLVTTEYSNQPQHF

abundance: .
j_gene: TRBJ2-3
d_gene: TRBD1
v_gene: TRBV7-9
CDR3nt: TGTGCCAGCAGCTTATCACAGGGGGCCACAGATACGCAGTATTTT
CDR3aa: CASSLSQGATDTQYF

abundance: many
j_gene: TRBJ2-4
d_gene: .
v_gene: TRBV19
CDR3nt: TGTGCCAGTAGGATACAGGAATCAGCCAAAAACATTCAGTACTTC
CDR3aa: CASRIQESAKNIQYF

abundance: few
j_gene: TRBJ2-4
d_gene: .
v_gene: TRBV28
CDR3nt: TGTGCCAGCAGTTTGAGGGAACCTCCCATTCAGTACTTC
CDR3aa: CASSLREPPIQYF

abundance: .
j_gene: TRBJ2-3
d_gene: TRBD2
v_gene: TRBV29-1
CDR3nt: TGCAGCGGTAGACTAGCGGGAGACACAGATACGCAGTATTTT
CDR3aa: CSGRLAGDTDTQYF

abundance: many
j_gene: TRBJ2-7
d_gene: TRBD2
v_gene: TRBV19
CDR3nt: TGTGCCAGCCAGCTAGCGGGAGTTGACGAGCAGTACTTC
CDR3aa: CASQLAGVDEQYF

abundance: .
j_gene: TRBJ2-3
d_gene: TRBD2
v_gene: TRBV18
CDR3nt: TGTGCCAGCTCACCACCTAGCGGGAGTCGTGATACGCAGTATTTT
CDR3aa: CASSPPSGSRDTQYF

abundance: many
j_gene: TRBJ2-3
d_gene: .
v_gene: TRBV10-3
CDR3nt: TGTGCCATCAGTGCGGGTGCAAACACAGATACGCAGTATTTT
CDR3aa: CAISAGANTDTQYF

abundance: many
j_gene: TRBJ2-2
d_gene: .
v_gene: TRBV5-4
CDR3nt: TGTGCCAGCAGCCCGCGGGGGCGGGCCGACACCGGGGAGCTGTTTTTT
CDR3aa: CASSPRGRADTGELFF

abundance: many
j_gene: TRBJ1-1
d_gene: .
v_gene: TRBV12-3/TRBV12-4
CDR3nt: TGTGCCAGCAGTTTAAGCAATATGAACACTGAAGCTTTCTTT
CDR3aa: CASSLSNMNTEAFF

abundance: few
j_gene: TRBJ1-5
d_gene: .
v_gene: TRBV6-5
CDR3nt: TGTGCCAGCAGTTTGGGCAGGGAATTAAGTCAGCCCCAGCATTTT
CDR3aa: CASSLGRELSQPQHF